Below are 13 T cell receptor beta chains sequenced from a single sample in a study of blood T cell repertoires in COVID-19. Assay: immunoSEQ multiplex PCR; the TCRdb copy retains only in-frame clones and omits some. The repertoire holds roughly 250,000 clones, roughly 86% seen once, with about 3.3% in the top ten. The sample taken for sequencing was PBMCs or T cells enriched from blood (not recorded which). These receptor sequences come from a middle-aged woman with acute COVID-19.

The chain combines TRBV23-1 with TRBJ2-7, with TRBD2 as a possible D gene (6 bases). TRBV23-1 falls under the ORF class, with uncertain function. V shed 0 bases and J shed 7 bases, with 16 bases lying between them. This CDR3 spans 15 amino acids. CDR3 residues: CASSQSVGGAGEQYF. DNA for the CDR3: TGCGCCAGCAGTCAATCCGTCGGAGGGGCGGGGGAGCAGTACTTC.

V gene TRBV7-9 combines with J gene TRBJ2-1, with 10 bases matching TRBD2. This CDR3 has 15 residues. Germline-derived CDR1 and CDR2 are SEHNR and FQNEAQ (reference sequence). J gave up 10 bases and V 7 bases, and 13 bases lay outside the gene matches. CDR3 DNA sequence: TGTGCCAGCACCGCGAGCGGGAGGGCCGATGGGGAGCAGTTCTTC. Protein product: CASTASGRADGEQFF. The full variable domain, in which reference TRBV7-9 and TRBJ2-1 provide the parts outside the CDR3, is DTGVSQNPRHKITKRGQNVTFRCDPISEHNRLYWYRQTLGQGPEFLTYFQNEAQLEKSRLLSDRFSAERPKGSFSTLEIQRTEQGDSAMYLCASTASGRADGEQFFGPGTRLTVL.

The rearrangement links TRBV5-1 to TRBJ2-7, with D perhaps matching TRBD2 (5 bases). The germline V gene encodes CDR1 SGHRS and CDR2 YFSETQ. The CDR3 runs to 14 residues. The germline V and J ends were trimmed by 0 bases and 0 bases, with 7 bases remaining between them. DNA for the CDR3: TGCGCCAGCAGCTTGGTTAGCGACTCCTACGAGCAGTACTTC. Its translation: CASSLVSDSYEQYF.

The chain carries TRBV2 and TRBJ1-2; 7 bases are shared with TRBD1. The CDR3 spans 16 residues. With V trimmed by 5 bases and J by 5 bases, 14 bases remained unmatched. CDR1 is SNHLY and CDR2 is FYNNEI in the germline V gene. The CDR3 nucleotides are TGTGCCAGCAGTCCGCCCGGACAGGACTCGACATATGGCTACACCTTC. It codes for CASSPPGQDSTYGYTF.

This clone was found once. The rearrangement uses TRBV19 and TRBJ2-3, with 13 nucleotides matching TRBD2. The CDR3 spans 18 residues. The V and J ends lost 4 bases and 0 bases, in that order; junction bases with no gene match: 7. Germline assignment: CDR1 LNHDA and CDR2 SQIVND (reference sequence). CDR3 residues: CASSTPGTSGASTDTQYF. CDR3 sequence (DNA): TGTGCCAGTAGTACCCCCGGGACTAGCGGGGCGAGCACAGATACGCAGTATTTT.

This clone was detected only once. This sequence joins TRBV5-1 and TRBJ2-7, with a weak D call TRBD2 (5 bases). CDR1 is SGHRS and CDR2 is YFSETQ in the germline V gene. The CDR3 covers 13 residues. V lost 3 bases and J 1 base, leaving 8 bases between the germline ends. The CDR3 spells CASSSGVSYEQYF. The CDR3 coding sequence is TGCGCCAGCAGCTCCGGGGTTTCCTACGAGCAGTACTTC.

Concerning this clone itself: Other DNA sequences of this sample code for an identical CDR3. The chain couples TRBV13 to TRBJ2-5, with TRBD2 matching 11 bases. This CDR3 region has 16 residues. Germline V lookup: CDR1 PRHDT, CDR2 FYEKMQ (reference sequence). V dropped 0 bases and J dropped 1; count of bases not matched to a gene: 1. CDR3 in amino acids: CASSLGLAGGQETQYF. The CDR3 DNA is TGTGCCAGCAGCTTAGGCCTAGCGGGAGGCCAAGAGACCCAGTACTTC.

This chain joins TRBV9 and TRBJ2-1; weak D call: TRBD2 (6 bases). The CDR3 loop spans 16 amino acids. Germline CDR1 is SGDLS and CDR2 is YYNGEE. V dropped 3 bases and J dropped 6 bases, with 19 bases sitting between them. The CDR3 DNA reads TGTGCCAGCAGCGGAGTCCTAGCGCATCACCTCAATGAGCAGTTCTTC. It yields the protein CASSGVLAHHLNEQFF. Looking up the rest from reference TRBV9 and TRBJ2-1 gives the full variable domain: DSGVTQTPKHLITATGQRVTLRCSPRSGDLSVYWYQQSLDQGLQFLIQYYNGEERAKGNILERFSAQQFPDLHSELNLSSLELGDSALYFCASSGVLAHHLNEQFFGPGTRLTVL.

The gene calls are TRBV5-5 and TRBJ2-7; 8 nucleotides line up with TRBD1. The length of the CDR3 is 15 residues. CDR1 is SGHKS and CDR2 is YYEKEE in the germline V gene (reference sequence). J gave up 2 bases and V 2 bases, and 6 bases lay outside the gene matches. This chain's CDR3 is CASSFGTGYAYEQYF. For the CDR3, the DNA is TGTGCCAGCAGCTTCGGGACAGGCTACGCCTACGAGCAGTACTTC.

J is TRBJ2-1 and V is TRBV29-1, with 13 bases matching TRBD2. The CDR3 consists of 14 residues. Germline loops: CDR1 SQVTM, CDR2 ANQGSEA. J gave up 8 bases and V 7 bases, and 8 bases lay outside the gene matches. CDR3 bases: TGCAGCGCGGGGGGACTAGCGGGATTCCATGAGCAGTTCTTC. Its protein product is CSAGGLAGFHEQFF.

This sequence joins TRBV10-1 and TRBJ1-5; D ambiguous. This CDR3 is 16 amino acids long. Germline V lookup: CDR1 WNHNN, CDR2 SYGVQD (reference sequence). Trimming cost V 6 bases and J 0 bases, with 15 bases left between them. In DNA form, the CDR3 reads TGCGCCAGCAGACAACCCCCAGTAAATAGCAATCAGCCCCAGCATTTT. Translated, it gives CASRQPPVNSNQPQHF.

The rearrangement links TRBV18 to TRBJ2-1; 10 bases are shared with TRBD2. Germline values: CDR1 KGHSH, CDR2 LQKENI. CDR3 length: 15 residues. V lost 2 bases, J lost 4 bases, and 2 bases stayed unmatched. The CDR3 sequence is CASSPTAGGYNEQFF. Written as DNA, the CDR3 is TGTGCCAGCTCACCAACAGCGGGAGGGTACAATGAGCAGTTCTTC.

The DNA for the CDR3 is TGTGCCAGCAGTCGTAGCGGACAGGGGTACACTGAAGCTTTCTTT. Amino acid sequence: CASSRSGQGYTEAFF. This chain joins TRBV27 and TRBJ1-1, with 9 nucleotides matching TRBD1. The ends lost 5 bases at V and 3 bases at J; junction bases unmatched: 7. CDR3 length: 15 residues. Germline CDR1 reads MNHEY; CDR2 reads SMNVEV (reference sequence).